This T cell receptor (beta chain) originates from a study of T cell clonality in common variable immunodeficiency. The study's findings and limits: Compared with controls, CVID subjects had fewer shared TCRbeta clones. In common variable immunodeficiency, TCR beta chains reportedly carried fewer deletions and N-nucleotide insertions.

This clone showed up many times. The antigen remains undetermined. The read is 3 residues too short to cover the CDR3 end, so that end is filled in from the germline J gene. The CDR3 extends over 16 amino acids. Trimming removed 3 bases at V and 4 bases at J, with 16 bases between. Donors gave about 5 to 8 ml heparinized peripheral whole blood. TCRdb keeps only in-frame clones here, not all; method: immunoSEQ multiplex PCR. Observed are 40,000 to 50,000 clones, no singletons, with the top ten taking more than 9%. The chain links TRBV12-3 or TRBV12-4 to TRBJ1-5; D may be TRBD1 (5 bases). Sequenced input: peripheral blood mononuclear cells. The receptor comes from a person aged 18 to 70 in good health. CDR3 loop: CASSFRAGSPNQPQHF. The part of the CDR3 DNA that was read is TGTGCCAGCAGTTTTCGGGCAGGGAGTCCGAATCAGCCC.